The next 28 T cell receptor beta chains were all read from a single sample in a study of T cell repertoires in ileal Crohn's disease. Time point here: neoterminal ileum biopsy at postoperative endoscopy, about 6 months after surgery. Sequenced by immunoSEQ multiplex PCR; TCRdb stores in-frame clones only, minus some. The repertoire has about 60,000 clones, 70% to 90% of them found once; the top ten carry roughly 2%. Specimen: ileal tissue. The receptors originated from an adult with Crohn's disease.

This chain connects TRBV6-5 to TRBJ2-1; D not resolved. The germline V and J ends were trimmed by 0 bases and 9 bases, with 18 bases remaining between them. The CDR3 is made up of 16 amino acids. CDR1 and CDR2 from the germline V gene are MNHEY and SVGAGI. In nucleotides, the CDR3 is TGTGCCAGCAGTTACTCGGTGCCTACCCAGGTACGTGAGCAGTTCTTC. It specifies CASSYSVPTQVREQFF.

CDR3 residues: CASTRGNDQPQHF. The DNA for the CDR3 is TGTGCCAGCACCCGAGGGAATGATCAGCCCCAGCATTTT. V gene TRBV28 combines with J gene TRBJ1-5; D unclear. The CDR3 totals 13 residues. V was cut by 7 bases and J by 5 bases, with 12 bases left in between. Germline CDR1 MDHEN, CDR2 SYDVKM. Supplemented by reference TRBV28 and TRBJ1-5, the full variable domain reads DVKVTQSSRYLVKRTGEKVFLECVQDMDHENMFWYRQDPGLGLRLIYFSYDVKMKEKGDIPEGYSVSREKKERFSLILESASTNQTSMYLCASTRGNDQPQHFGDGTRLSIL.

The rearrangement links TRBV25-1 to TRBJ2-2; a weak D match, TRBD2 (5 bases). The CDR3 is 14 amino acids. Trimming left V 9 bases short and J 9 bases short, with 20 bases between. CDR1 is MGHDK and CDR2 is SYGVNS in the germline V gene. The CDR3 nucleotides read TGTGCCAGTTGCTGCGGGCACAAATCAAGGGAGCTGTTTTTT. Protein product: CASCCGHKSRELFF.

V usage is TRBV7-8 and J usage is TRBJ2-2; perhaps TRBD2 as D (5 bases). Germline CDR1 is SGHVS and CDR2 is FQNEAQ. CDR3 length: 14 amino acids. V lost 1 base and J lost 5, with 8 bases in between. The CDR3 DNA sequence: TGTGCCAGCAGCTTAGGCCCGGGAACCGGGGAGCTGTTTTTT. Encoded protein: CASSLGPGTGELFF.

CDR3 bases: TGTGCCAGCAGCTTAGTCGGTAGCGGGAGCTACGAGCAGTACTTC. Protein: CASSLVGSGSYEQYF. The chain joins TRBV13 to TRBJ2-7, with 9 bases lining up with TRBD2. V lost 1 base and J lost 3; bases outside the gene matches: 4. This CDR3 region has 15 residues. CDR1 is PRHDT and CDR2 is FYEKMQ in the germline V gene (reference sequence).

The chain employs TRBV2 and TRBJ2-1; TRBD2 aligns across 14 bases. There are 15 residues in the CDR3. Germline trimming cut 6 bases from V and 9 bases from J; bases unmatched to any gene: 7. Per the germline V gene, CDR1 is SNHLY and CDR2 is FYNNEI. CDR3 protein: CASRGTSGSSSEQFF. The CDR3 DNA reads TGTGCCAGCAGGGGGACTAGCGGGAGTTCGAGTGAGCAGTTCTTC.

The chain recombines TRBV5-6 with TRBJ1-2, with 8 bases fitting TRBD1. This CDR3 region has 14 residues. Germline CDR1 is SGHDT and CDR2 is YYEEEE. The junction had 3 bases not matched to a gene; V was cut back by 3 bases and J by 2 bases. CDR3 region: CASSYWTGNYGYTF. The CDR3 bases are TGTGCCAGCAGCTACTGGACAGGGAACTATGGCTACACCTTC.

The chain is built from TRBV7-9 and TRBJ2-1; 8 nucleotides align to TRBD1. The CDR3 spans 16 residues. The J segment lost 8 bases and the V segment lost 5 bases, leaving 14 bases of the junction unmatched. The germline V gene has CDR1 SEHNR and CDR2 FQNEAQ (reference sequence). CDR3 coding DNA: TGTGCCAGCAGCCCGCCCGGACAGGGAAAAGACCATGAGCAGTTCTTC. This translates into CASSPPGQGKDHEQFF.

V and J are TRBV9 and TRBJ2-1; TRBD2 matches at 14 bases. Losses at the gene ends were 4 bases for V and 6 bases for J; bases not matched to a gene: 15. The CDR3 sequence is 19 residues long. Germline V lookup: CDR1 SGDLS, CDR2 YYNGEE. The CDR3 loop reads CASSPSGTSGSGVGNEQFF. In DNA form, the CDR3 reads TGTGCCAGCAGCCCTTCCGGGACTAGCGGGAGTGGGGTGGGCAATGAGCAGTTCTTC.

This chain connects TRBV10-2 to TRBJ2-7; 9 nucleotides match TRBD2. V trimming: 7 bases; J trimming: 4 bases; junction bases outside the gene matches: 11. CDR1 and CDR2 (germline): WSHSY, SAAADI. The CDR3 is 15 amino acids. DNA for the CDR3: TGCGCCAGCACAAATCCGGGACTAGCTCTATACGAGCAGTACTTC. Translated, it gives CASTNPGLALYEQYF.

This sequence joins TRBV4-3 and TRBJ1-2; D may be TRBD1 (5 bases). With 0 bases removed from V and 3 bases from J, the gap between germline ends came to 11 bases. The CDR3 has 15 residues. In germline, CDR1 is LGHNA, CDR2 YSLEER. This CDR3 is CASSQDWAGDYGYTF. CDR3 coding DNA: TGCGCCAGCAGCCAAGATTGGGCGGGGGACTATGGCTACACCTTC.

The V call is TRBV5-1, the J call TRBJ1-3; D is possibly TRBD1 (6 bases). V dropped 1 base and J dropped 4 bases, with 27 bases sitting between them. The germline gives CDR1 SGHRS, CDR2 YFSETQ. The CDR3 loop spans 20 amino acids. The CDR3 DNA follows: TGCGCCAGCAGCTTGACGCCCCAGCTCAGGGACATTACCAGCGGAAACACCATATATTTT. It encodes CASSLTPQLRDITSGNTIYF.

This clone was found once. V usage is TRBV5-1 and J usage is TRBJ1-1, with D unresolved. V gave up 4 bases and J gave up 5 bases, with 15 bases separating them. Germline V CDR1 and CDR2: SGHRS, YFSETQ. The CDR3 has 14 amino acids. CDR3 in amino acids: CASSPAGSGTEAFF. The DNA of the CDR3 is TGCGCCAGCAGCCCTGCCGGGTCGGGAACTGAAGCTTTCTTT. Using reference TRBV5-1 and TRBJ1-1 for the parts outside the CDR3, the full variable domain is KAGVTQTPRYLIKTRGQQVTLSCSPISGHRSVSWYQQTPGQGLQFLFEYFSETQRNKGNFPGRFSGRQFSNSRSEMNVSTLELGDSALYLCASSPAGSGTEAFFGQGTRLTVV.

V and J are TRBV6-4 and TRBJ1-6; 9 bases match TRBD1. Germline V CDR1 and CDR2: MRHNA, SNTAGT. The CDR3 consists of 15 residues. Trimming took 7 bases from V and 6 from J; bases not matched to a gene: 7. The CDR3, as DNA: TGTGCCAGCAAACAAGGGACAGGGAGTAATTCACCCCTCCACTTT. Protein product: CASKQGTGSNSPLHF.

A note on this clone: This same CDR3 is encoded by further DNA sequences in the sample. The DNA for the CDR3 is TGTGCCTGGAGTCCGGGACAGGGGAGGAACGAGCAGTACTTC. Translated, it gives CAWSPGQGRNEQYF. This chain connects TRBV30 to TRBJ2-7; TRBD1 matches 10 bases. Germline trimming cut 2 bases from V and 5 bases from J; bases unmatched to any gene: 6. The CDR3 extends over 14 amino acids. Germline V gene sequence: CDR1 GTSNPN, CDR2 SVGIG (reference sequence). The entire variable domain, with the rest obtained from reference TRBV30 and TRBJ2-7, is as follows: SQTIHQWPATLVQPVGSPLSLECTVEGTSNPNLYWYRQAAGRGLQLLFYSVGIGQISSEVPQNLSASRPQDRQFILSSKKLLLSDSGFYLCAWSPGQGRNEQYFGPGTRLTVT.

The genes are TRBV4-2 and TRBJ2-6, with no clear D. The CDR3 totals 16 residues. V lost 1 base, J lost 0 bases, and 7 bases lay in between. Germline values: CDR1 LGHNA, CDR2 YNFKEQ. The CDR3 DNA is TGTGCCAGCAGCCAAGGTGCAGTCTCTGGGGCCAACGTCCTGACTTTC. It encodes CASSQGAVSGANVLTF.

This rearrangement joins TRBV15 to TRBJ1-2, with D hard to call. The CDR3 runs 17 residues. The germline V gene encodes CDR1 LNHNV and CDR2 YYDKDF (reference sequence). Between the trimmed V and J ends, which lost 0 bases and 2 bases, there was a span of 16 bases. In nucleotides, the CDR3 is TGTGCCACCAGCAGAGATGCGCTTGGAGGAGCCAACTATGGCTACACCTTC. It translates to CATSRDALGGANYGYTF.

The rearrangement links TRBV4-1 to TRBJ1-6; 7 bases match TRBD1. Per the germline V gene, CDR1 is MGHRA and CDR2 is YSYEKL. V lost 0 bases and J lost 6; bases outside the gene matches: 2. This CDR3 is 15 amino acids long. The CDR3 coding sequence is TGCGCCAGCAGCCAAGAGGGACAGTCTAATTCACCCCTCCACTTT. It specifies CASSQEGQSNSPLHF.

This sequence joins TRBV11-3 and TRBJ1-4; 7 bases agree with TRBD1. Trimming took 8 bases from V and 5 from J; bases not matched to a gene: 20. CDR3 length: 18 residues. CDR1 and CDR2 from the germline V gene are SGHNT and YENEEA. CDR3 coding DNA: TGTGCCAGCTCCAATGGGCCGAGACAGGGAATAAGCAATGAAAAACTGTTTTTT. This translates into CASSNGPRQGISNEKLFF.

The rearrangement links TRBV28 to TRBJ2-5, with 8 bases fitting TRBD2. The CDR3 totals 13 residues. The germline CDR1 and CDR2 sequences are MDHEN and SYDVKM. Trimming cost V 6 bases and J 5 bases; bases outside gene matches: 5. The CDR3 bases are TGTGCCAGCAGATACGGGGGGGCGGAGACCCAGTACTTC. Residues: CASRYGGAETQYF.

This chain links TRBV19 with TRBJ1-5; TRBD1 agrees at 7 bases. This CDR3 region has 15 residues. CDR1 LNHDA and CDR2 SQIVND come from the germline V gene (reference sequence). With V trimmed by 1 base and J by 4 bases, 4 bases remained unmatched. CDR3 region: CASSIVGTVNQPQHF. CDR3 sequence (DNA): TGTGCCAGTAGTATAGTAGGGACAGTTAATCAGCCCCAGCATTTT.

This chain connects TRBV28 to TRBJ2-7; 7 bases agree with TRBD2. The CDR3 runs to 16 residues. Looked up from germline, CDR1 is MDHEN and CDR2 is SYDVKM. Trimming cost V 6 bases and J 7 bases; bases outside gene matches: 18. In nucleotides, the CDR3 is TGTGCCAGCAGCCCAGCGGGGCGTGACGGGGCGGATGAGCAGTACGTC. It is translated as CASSPAGRDGADEQYV.

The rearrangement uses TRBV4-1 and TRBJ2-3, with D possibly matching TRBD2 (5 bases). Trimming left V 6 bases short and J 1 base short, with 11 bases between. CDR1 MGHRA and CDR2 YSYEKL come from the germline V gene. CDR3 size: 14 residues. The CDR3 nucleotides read TGCGCCAGCAGGATGAGCGGTGGCACAGATACGCAGTATTTT. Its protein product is CASRMSGGTDTQYF.

The CDR3 sequence is CASSVPDSRPNNEQFF. For the CDR3, the DNA is TGCGCCAGCAGTGTCCCGGACAGCCGACCGAACAATGAGCAGTTCTTC. The chain couples TRBV10-2 to TRBJ2-1, with D maybe TRBD1 (6 bases). CDR3 size: 16 residues. Germline V gene lookup returns CDR1 WSHSY and CDR2 SAAADI. V was shortened by 4 bases and J by 5 bases, with 18 bases between the two germline ends.

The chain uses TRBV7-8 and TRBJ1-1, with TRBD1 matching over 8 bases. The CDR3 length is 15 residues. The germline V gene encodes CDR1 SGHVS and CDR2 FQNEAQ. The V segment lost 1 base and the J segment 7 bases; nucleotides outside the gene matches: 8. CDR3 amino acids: CASSLGDRTPFEAFF. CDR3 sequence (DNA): TGTGCCAGCAGCTTAGGGGACAGGACACCTTTTGAAGCTTTCTTT.

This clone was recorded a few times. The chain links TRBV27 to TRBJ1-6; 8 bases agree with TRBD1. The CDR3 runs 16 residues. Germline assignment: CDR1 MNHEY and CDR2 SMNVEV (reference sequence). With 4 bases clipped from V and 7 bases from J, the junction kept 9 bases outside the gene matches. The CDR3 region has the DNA TGTGCCAGCAGTTACTCCGGACAGGGCCGAAATTCACCCCTCCACTTT. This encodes CASSYSGQGRNSPLHF.

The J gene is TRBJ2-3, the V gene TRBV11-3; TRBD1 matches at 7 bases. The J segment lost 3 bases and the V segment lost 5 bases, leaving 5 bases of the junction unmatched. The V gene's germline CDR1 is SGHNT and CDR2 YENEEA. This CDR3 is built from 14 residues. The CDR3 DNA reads TGTGCCAGCAGCCTTCAGGACAGGACAGATACGCAGTATTTT. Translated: CASSLQDRTDTQYF.

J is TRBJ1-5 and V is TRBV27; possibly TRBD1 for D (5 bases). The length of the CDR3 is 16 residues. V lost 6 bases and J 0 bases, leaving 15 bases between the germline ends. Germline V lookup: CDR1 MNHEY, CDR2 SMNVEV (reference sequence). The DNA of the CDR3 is TGTGCCAGCAGGAGACAGAAAACGGCTAGCAATCAGCCCCAGCATTTT. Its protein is CASRRQKTASNQPQHF.